Below, 12 T cell receptor beta chains from the same sample are listed, as sequenced in a study of blood T cell repertoires in COVID-19 (dated by TCRdb to about 2020). The library was made by the immunoSEQ multiplex PCR assay. In its TCRdb copy, this immuneACCESS table keeps in-frame sequences only and misses some clones. Where compared with another copy, unresolved V genes explain less than half of these, and the others have no known cause. The sample table lists some 270,000 clones, around 82% of them with a count of one. Of the sample, roughly 3.1% falls within the top ten clones. The sequenced sample was PBMCs or T cells enriched from blood (not recorded which). Receptor source: a man aged 50 to 60 who had recovered from COVID-19.

The chain is built from TRBV7-2 and TRBJ1-5; D possibly corresponds to TRBD1 (6 bases). V was pared by 1 base and J by 9 bases, with 10 bases between. Germline lookup yields CDR1 SGHTA and CDR2 FQGNSA. The CDR3 totals 13 residues. The CDR3 reads CASSLEGVRPQHF. The CDR3 bases are TGTGCCAGCAGCTTAGAGGGGGTACGGCCCCAGCATTTT.

The J gene is TRBJ1-5, the V gene TRBV28; possible D gene TRBD1, 6 bases. CDR1 and CDR2 (germline): MDHEN, SYDVKM. The V gene lost 7 bases and the J gene lost 4 bases, with 14 bases spanning the gap. This CDR3 comprises 14 residues. The chain's CDR3 is CASIQPGANQPQHF. CDR3 sequence (DNA): TGTGCCAGCATCCAACCAGGGGCAAATCAGCCCCAGCATTTT.

The chain uses TRBV5-6 and TRBJ2-3; the D gene is possibly TRBD1 (8 bases). Germline lookup yields CDR1 SGHDT and CDR2 YYEEEE. V lost 2 bases to trimming and J lost 3 bases, with 19 bases between them. The CDR3 length is 17 residues. The CDR3 coding sequence is TGTGCCAGCAGCTTTGGGACAGGAACGGGGGGTACAGATACGCAGTATTTT. Its protein product is CASSFGTGTGGTDTQYF.

The V call is TRBV10-2, the J call TRBJ1-4, with a possible D match to TRBD1 (6 bases). CDR3 length equals 14 residues. V was shortened by 6 bases and J by 8 bases, with 16 bases between the two germline ends. The germline V gene encodes CDR1 WSHSY and CDR2 SAAADI. The CDR3 DNA follows: TGCGCCAGCAGACCCGACAGGCCCGAGGAAAAACTGTTTTTT. The encoded protein is CASRPDRPEEKLFF.

The J gene is TRBJ2-4, the V gene TRBV18, with D possibly being TRBD1 (7 bases). Germline V gene data show CDR1 as KGHSH and CDR2 as LQKENI. V lost 6 bases and J lost 5, with 14 bases in between. The CDR3 has 14 amino acids. The CDR3 DNA follows: TGTGCCAGCTCGCAGGGGGGCTTCCAAAACATTCAGTACTTC. This translates into CASSQGGFQNIQYF.

The V and J genes are TRBV12-3 or TRBV12-4 and TRBJ1-4, with no clear D. The CDR3 length is 13 residues. V gave up 3 bases and J gave up 7 bases, with 9 bases separating them. The CDR3 loop is CASSFEVPEKLFF. CDR3 nucleotides: TGTGCCAGCAGTTTTGAGGTACCTGAAAAACTGTTTTTT.

V and J are TRBV7-8 and TRBJ1-6, with D tentatively TRBD1 (6 bases). The CDR3 is made up of 13 amino acids. CDR1 and CDR2 from the germline V gene are SGHVS and FQNEAQ. The germline V and J ends were trimmed by 5 bases and 14 bases, with 16 bases remaining between them. CDR3 nucleotides: TGTGCCAGCAGCCTAGGACAGCCGCACTCCCTCCACTTT. It is translated as CASSLGQPHSLHF.

This clone was observed a few times. This sequence joins TRBV27 and TRBJ1-2, with 7 bases aligning to TRBD1. CDR1 and CDR2 from the germline V gene are MNHEY and SMNVEV (reference sequence). Trimming took 5 bases from V and 3 from J; bases not matched to a gene: 9. CDR3 length: 15 amino acids. The CDR3 sequence is CASSRRDSSYYGYTF. CDR3 nucleotides: TGTGCCAGCAGTCGCCGGGACAGCAGCTACTATGGCTACACCTTC.

This clone was seen a single time. CDR3: CASSATGGLAYIHEQYF. As DNA, the CDR3 is TGTGCCAGCAGCGCTACAGGGGGCCTCGCCTATATCCACGAGCAGTACTTC. The chain has TRBV5-4 and TRBJ2-7, with 9 bases that match TRBD1. The trim removed 4 bases at V and 5 bases at J, leaving 16 bases unmatched. The CDR3 length is 17 residues. Germline lookup yields CDR1 SGHNT and CDR2 YYREEE (reference sequence). The full variable domain, completed using reference TRBV5-4 and TRBJ2-7, is ETGVTQSPTHLIKTRGQQVTLRCSSQSGHNTVSWYQQALGQGPQFIFQYYREEENGRGNFPPRFSGLQFPNYSSELNVNALELDDSALYLCASSATGGLAYIHEQYFGPGTRLTVT.

The gene calls are TRBV10-3 and TRBJ2-7, with D possibly being TRBD1 (6 bases). The V end lost 0 bases, the J end lost 3 bases, and 9 bases lay between the germline ends. Germline-derived CDR1 and CDR2 are ENHRY and SYGVKD. CDR3 size: 14 residues. The CDR3 loop reads CAISESETGYEQYF. The CDR3 DNA reads as TGTGCCATCAGTGAGTCGGAGACAGGCTACGAGCAGTACTTC.

As concerns this clone: The same CDR3 also results from other DNA sequences found in this sample. The chain couples TRBV30 to TRBJ2-7; D is ambiguous. Trimming left V 2 bases short and J 4 bases short, with 6 bases between. CDR3 size: 11 residues. Germline V gives CDR1 GTSNPN, CDR2 SVGIG (reference sequence). CDR3 bases: TGTGCCTGGAGTACGAGGTACGAGCAGTACTTC. Encoded protein: CAWSTRYEQYF.

The chain is built from TRBV6-1 and TRBJ1-1; maybe TRBD1 (6 bases). The CDR3 extends over 14 amino acids. The germline V gene encodes CDR1 MNHNS and CDR2 SASEGT. Trimming removed 3 bases from V and 0 bases from J, with 8 bases in between. The CDR3 reads CASSEGHLNTEAFF. Here the CDR3 DNA reads TGTGCCAGCAGTGAGGGACACTTGAACACTGAAGCTTTCTTT.